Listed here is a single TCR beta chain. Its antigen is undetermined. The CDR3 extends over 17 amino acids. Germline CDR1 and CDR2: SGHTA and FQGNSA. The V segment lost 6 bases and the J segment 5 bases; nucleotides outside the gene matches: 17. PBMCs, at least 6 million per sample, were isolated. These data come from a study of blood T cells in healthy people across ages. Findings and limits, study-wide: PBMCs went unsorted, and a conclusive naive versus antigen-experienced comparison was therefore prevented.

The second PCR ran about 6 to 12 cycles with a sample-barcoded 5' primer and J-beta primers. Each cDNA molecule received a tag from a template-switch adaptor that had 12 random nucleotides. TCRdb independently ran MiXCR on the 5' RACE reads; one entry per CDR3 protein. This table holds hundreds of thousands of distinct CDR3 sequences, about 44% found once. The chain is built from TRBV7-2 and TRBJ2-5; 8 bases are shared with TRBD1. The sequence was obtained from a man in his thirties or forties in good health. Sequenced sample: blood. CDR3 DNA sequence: TGTGCCAGCAGTCCTACCGGGACAGGAGGTGTCGGTGAGACCCAGTACTTC. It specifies CASSPTGTGGVGETQYF.